Reported below is one T cell receptor (beta chain). No antigen is known for it. These data originate in a study of cytomegalovirus exposure and HLA in healthy donors. Whole-study context: The Caucasian-associated ancestry cluster held 80% to 90% of approximately 400 genotyped donors. Findings and caveats of the study: Earlier analysis yielded a pattern in which most TCR beta V segments were productive about 87% or about 30% of the time. Sequence variants that were highly shared formed a cluster that was likely a sequencing artifact.

This PCR relied on a set of 60 Vbeta primers and 13 Jbeta primers. Per the study methods: An analysis performed later counted 73 million or so unique TCR beta chains (approximately 10 million of them shared). Produced via immunoSEQ multiplex PCR; TCRdb's table is partial and in-frame only. That table furnishes V, J and clone size, whereas the DNA furnished D and trimming. Altogether roughly 170,000 clones are present, over 65% being singletons, with the ten largest covering 0.75% to 0.8%. This CDR3 is 16 amino acids long. Germline V gives CDR1 LNHDA, CDR2 SQIVND (reference sequence). Trimming removed 0 bases from V and 6 bases from J; junction bases left unmatched: 10.

The source material was PBMCs. This clonotype was sampled from a female donor in good health and CMV-seronegative. The chain employs TRBV19 and TRBJ2-7; TRBD1 agrees at 8 bases. CDR3 bases: TGTGCCAGTAGTATAGACCGAAGACAGGGGCCTCGCGAGCAGTACTTC. Encoded protein: CASSIDRRQGPREQYF.